This T cell receptor (beta chain) was retrieved from a study of technical replicates of blood from several donors. There are 15 residues in the CDR3. J lost 1 base, V lost 4 bases, and 4 bases had no gene match. Germline CDR1 is LGHNA and CDR2 is YSLEER. Only in-frame clones appear in the TCRdb table, and some are missing; sequencing was by immunoSEQ multiplex PCR. The profile shows some 47,000 clones, roughly 90% of them singletons. The receptor comes from a human donor in good health. Some clones in this sample may be carry-over from other donors' samples. Specimen: PBMCs. The chain recombines TRBV4-3 with TRBJ2-1; TRBD1 matches 7 bases. The CDR3 reads CASSPTGVSYNEQFF. The CDR3 nucleotides read TGCGCCAGCAGCCCTACAGGGGTGTCCTACAATGAGCAGTTCTTC.